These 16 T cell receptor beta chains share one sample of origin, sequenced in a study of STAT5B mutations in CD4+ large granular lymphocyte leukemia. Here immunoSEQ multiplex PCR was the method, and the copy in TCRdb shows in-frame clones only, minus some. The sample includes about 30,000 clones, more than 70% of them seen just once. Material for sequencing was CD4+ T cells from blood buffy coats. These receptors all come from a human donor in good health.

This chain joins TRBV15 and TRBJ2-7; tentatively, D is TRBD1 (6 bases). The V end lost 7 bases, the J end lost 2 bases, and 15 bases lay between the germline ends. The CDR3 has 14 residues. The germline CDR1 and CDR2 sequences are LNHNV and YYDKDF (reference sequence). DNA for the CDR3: TGTGCCACCATGGTGCAGGGGCATACCTACGAGCAGTACTTC. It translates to CATMVQGHTYEQYF.

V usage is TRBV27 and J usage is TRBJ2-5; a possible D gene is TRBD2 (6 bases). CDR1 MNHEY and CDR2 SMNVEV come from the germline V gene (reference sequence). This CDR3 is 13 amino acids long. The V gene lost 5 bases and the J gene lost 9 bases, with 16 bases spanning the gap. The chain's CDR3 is CASSRGLWEAQYF. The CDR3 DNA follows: TGTGCCAGCAGTCGTGGACTTTGGGAGGCCCAGTACTTC.

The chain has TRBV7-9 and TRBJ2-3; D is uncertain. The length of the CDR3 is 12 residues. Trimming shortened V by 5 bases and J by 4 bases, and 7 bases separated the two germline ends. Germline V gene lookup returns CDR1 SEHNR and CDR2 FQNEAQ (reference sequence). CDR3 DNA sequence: TGTGCCAGCAGCCCTGTGGCAGATACGCAGTATTTT. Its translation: CASSPVADTQYF.

The CDR3 DNA reads TGCGCCAGCAGCCAAGATTATGCCCCAACAGCCTCAAATTCACCCCTCCACTTT. Translating it yields CASSQDYAPTASNSPLHF. The V and J genes are TRBV4-1 and TRBJ1-6, with D uncertain. CDR1 is MGHRA and CDR2 is YSYEKL in the germline V gene. V lost 0 bases to trimming and J lost 7 bases, with 19 bases between them. CDR3 size: 18 residues.

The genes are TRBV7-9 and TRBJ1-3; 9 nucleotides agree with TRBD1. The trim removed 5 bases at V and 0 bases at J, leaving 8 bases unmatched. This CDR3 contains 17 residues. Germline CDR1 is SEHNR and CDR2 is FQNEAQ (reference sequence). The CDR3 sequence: CASSPPGQGFSGNTIYF. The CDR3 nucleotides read TGTGCCAGCAGCCCCCCGGGACAGGGATTCTCTGGAAACACCATATATTTT.

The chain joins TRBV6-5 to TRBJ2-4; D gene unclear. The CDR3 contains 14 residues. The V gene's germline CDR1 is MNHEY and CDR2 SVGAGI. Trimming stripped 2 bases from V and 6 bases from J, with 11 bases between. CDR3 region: CASSYGFGSNIQYF. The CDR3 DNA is TGTGCCAGCAGTTACGGATTCGGCTCAAACATTCAGTACTTC.

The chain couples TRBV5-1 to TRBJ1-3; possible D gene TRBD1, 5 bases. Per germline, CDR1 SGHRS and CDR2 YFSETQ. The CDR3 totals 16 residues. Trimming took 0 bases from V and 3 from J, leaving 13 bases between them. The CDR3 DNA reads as TGCGCCAGCAGCTTGGAAACTACAGGATTTGGAAACACCATATATTTT. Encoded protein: CASSLETTGFGNTIYF.

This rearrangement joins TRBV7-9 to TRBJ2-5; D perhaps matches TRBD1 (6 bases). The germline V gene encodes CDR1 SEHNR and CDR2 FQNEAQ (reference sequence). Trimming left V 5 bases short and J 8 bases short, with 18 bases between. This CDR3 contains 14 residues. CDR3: CASSPLTGYSTQYF. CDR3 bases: TGTGCCAGCAGCCCACTAACAGGGTACTCAACCCAGTACTTC.

As DNA, the CDR3 is TGTGCCAGCAGTTTATTCGCTTTATCTAGGGGCGTGAACACTGAAGCTTTCTTT. Translation: CASSLFALSRGVNTEAFF. The V call is TRBV28, the J call TRBJ1-1, with D possibly TRBD1 on 5 matching bases. Germline V gene lookup returns CDR1 MDHEN and CDR2 SYDVKM. The CDR3 spans 18 residues. With 1 base removed from V and 0 bases from J, the gap between germline ends came to 18 bases.

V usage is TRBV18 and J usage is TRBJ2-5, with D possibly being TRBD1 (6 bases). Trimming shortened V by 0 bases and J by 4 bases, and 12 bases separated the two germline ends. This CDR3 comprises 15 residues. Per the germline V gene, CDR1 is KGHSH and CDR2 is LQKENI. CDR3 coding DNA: TGTGCCAGCTCACCACCTTCTGTAGGGGGAGAGACCCAGTACTTC. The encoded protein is CASSPPSVGGETQYF.

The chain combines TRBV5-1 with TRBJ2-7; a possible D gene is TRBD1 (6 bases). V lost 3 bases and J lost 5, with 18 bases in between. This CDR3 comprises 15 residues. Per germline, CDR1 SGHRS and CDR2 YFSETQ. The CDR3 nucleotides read TGCGCCAGCAGCTCATCCGGGACCCAGGGGAACGAGCAGTACTTC. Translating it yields CASSSSGTQGNEQYF.

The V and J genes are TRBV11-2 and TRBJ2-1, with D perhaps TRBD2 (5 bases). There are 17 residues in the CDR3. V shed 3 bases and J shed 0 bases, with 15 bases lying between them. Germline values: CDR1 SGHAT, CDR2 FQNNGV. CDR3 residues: CASSLEVPLSSYNEQFF. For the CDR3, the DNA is TGTGCCAGCAGCTTGGAGGTGCCCCTGAGCTCCTACAATGAGCAGTTCTTC.

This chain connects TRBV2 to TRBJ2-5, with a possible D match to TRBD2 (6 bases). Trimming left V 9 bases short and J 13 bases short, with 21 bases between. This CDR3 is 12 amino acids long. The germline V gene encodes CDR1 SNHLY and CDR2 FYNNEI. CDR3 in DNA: TGTGCCAGTCAGGAGACCACCCAGGGAGGGTACTTC. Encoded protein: CASQETTQGGYF.

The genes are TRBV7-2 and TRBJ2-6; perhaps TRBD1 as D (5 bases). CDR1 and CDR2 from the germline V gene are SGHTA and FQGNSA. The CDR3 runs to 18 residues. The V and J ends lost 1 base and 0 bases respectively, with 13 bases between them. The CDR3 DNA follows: TGTGCCAGCAGCTTAGAGGGGAAGCGATTCTCTGGGGCCAACGTCCTGACTTTC. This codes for CASSLEGKRFSGANVLTF.

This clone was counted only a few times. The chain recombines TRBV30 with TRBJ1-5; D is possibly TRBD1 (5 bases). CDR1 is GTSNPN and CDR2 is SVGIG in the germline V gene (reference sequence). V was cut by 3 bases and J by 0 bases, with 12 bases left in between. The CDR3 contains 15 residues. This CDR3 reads CAWSRQRGSNQPQHF. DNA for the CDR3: TGTGCCTGGAGCAGACAGAGGGGTAGCAATCAGCCCCAGCATTTT.

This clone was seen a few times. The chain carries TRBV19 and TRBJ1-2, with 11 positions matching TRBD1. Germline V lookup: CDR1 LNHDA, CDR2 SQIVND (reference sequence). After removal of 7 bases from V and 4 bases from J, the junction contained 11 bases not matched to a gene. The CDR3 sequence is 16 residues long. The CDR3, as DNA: TGTGCCAGTACCCCGCAAGGACAGGGGGCAGGCTATGGCTACACCTTC. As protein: CASTPQGQGAGYGYTF.